This T cell receptor (beta chain) was sequenced for a study of PD-1 blockade in mismatch repair-deficient tumors. Here immunoSEQ multiplex PCR was the method, and the copy in TCRdb shows in-frame clones only, minus some. The sample shows 40,000 to 60,000 clones, over 70% of them seen only once. The CDR3 has 15 amino acids. Germline CDR1 SQVTM, CDR2 ANQGSEA. V shed 3 bases, J shed 0 bases, and the junction held 8 bases outside the gene matches. This TCR was recovered from an adult with mismatch repair-deficient cancer. The sequencing here drew on peripheral blood, taken about 20 weeks after starting pembrolizumab. The rearrangement uses TRBV29-1 and TRBJ2-7, with TRBD1 matching over 7 bases. CDR3 loop: CSVDNMAGGSYEQYF. The CDR3 nucleotides read TGCAGCGTTGATAATATGGCAGGGGGCTCCTACGAGCAGTACTTC.